This T cell receptor (beta chain) comes out of a study of T cell repertoires in ileal Crohn's disease. Looking at the study overall: Approximately 35% were active smokers at surgery; median disease duration was approximately 7.3 years.

Germline CDR1 is SGHVS and CDR2 is FNYEAQ. The CDR3 length is 14 residues. Trimming removed 4 bases from V and 2 bases from J, with 9 bases in between. TCRB immunosequencing input was roughly 500 nanograms of biopsy DNA per sample. Using immunoSEQ multiplex PCR, the repertoire was profiled, and TCRdb retains in-frame clones only, with some absent. The repertoire has some 8,000 clones, about three quarters of them found once; the top ten carry roughly 8.9%. Patients were adults with ileal or ileocolonic Crohn's disease needing resection. This sequence joins TRBV7-6 and TRBJ2-1; possibly TRBD1 for D (5 bases). Material: ileal tissue. This receptor was identified in an adult with Crohn's disease. The CDR3 sequence is CASSSGLTYNEQFF. Written as DNA, the CDR3 is TGTGCCAGCAGCTCAGGGCTGACCTACAATGAGCAGTTCTTC.